The entry below gives a single T cell receptor beta chain sequence along with its context. The CDR3 runs to 15 residues. Germline trimming cut 2 bases from V and 2 bases from J; bases unmatched to any gene: 5. Germline V gene data show CDR1 as MNHEY and CDR2 as SVGAGI. The entry originates in a study of cytomegalovirus exposure and HLA in healthy donors. Primers for the PCR totalled 60 Vbeta and 13 Jbeta. Sequencing was performed with immunoSEQ multiplex PCR; in TCRdb, only in-frame clones are kept and a portion is missing. This sample has around 100,000 clones, with 50% to 65% found just once. The chain carries TRBV6-5 and TRBJ2-5, with 7 bases fitting TRBD2. The clonotype originates from a man under 40 in good health and CMV-seropositive. The specimen sequenced was PBMCs. The CDR3 reads CASSYGGGVQETQYF. The CDR3 DNA is TGTGCCAGCAGTTACGGGGGGGGTGTTCAAGAGACCCAGTACTTC.